This TCR beta chain is drawn from a study of blood T cell repertoires in COVID-19. The wider study: The United States, Italy and Spain provided the acute and convalescent COVID-19 samples. Nucleic acid was either cDNA or gDNA, and it came from T cells, B-cell-depleted T cells, or PBMCs.

Authors' processing steps: Amplification of reference gene primers was used by the study to estimate nucleated cell counts. TCRdb's copy holds only in-frame clones and misses some; the assay was immunoSEQ multiplex PCR. For V, J and clone size, that table is used; D and trimming come from the DNA. The table records fewer than 200,000 clones, about 85% of them present only once. Seattle's cohort entered during active infection and was followed longitudinally. V lost 4 bases to trimming and J lost 8 bases, with 11 bases between them. The CDR3 consists of 12 residues. The sample was peripheral blood. The chain recombines TRBV12-3 or TRBV12-4 with TRBJ1-1; perhaps TRBD1 as D (5 bases). The origin of this receptor is a woman in her 50s with COVID-19, enrolled during active disease. The CDR3 spells CASSYGQAEAFF. The CDR3 DNA follows: TGTGCCAGCAGTTACGGACAAGCAGAAGCTTTCTTT.